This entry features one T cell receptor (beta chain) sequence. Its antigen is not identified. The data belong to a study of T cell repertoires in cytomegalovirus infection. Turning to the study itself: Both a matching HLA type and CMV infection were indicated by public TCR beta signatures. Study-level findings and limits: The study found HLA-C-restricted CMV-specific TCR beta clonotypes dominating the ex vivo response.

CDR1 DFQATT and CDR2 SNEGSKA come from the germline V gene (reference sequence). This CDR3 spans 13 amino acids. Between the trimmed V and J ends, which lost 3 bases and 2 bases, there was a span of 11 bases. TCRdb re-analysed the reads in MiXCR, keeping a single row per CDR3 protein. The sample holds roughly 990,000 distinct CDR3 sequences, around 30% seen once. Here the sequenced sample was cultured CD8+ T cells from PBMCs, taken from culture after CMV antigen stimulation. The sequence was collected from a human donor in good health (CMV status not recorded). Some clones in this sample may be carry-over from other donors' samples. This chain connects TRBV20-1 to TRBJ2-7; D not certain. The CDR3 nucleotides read TGCAGTGCTAGGTCGTCAGCCGCCTACGAGCAGTACTTC. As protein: CSARSSAAYEQYF.